A selection of T cell receptor beta chains follows, all from one sample in a study of liver allograft versus peripheral blood T cells. In TCRdb, the reads were re-called with MiXCR into one record per CDR3 protein. Among about 11,000 distinct CDR3 sequences listed, approximately 22% were seen once. Receptors originate from a human patient who had a liver transplant. A subset of T cells may come from the graft donor. Both conserved end residues are part of each CDR3. A D gene is named only where the DNA matches it firmly. Rows give clone size only sometimes, using once, few, many, or a class for an expanded clone.

clone_size d_call j_call v_call cdr3_aa cdr3_nt
few NA TRBJ2-7 TRBV28 CASSPRYEQYF TGTGCCAGCAGCCCACGCTACGAGCAGTACTTC
medium-sized NA TRBJ1-1 TRBV19 CASSIDHLTGRIGRKGEVNTEAFF TGTGCCAGTAGTATAGATCATTTGACAGGACGAATTGGGCGTAAAGGGGAGGTGAACACTGAAGCTTTCTTT
many TRBD2 TRBJ2-1 TRBV6-2/TRBV6-3 CASSYNILAGVFYNEQFF TGTGCCAGCAGTTACAATATACTAGCGGGGGTCTTCTACAATGAGCAGTTCTTC
few NA TRBJ1-3 TRBV13 CASSLTGQHYTIYF TGTGCCAGCAGCTTAACAGGACAGCACTACACCATATATTTT
NA TRBD1 TRBJ2-7 TRBV19 CASSNGQGSYEQYF TGTGCCAGTAGTAATGGACAGGGCTCCTACGAGCAGTACTTC
few NA TRBJ1-3 TRBV5-4 CASSFRAGLSSGNTIYF TGTGCCAGCAGCTTCCGGGCGGGACTTAGCTCTGGAAACACCATATATTTT
few NA TRBJ2-2 TRBV12-3/TRBV12-4 CASSLQSGTGELFF TGTGCCAGCAGCCTCCAAAGCGGGACCGGGGAGCTGTTTTTT
NA NA TRBJ1-1 TRBV7-9 CASSLESGGVNTEAFF TGTGCCAGCAGCTTAGAATCCGGAGGGGTGAACACTGAAGCTTTCTTT
few NA TRBJ2-1 TRBV24-1 CATSDPTITGSRSYNEQFF TGTGCCACCAGTGACCCAACTATTACAGGGAGCCGCTCCTACAATGAGCAGTTCTTC
few TRBD1 TRBJ1-5 TRBV6-5 CATRGGSNQPQHF TGTGCCACCAGGGGGGGCAGCAATCAGCCCCAGCATTTT
NA TRBD1 TRBJ1-2 TRBV30 CAWSATGESGYTF TGTGCCTGGAGTGCGACAGGGGAGAGTGGCTACACCTTC
many TRBD1 TRBJ1-6 TRBV7-3 CASSFTGGAYNSPLHF TGTGCCAGCAGCTTCACAGGGGGCGCCTATAATTCACCCCTCCACTTT
NA TRBD2 TRBJ2-7 TRBV20-1 CSASRVAGYEQYF TGCAGTGCTAGCCGAGTAGCGGGGTACGAGCAGTACTTC
medium-sized NA TRBJ1-1 TRBV19 CASRTTGVGGTEAFF TGTGCCAGTCGCACCACGGGGGTTGGGGGGACTGAAGCTTTCTTT
medium-sized NA TRBJ2-1 TRBV18 CASSPGVQSNEQFF TGTGCCAGCTCACCAGGGGTACAGAGCAATGAGCAGTTCTTC
medium-sized TRBD1 TRBJ1-5 TRBV18 CASSQGQGFYQPQHF TGTGCCAGCTCGCAGGGACAGGGGTTCTATCAGCCCCAGCATTTT
medium-sized NA TRBJ1-1 TRBV7-9 CASSLPRNGRVLTGTEAFF TGTGCCAGCAGCTTACCAAGGAACGGCAGGGTATTAACGGGCACTGAAGCTTTCTTT
few TRBD1 TRBJ2-7 TRBV19 CASRLGQSYEQYF TGTGCCAGTAGGCTGGGACAGTCCTACGAGCAGTACTTC
NA TRBD1 TRBJ1-4 TRBV5-5 CASSSVGQGRNEKLFF TGTGCCAGCAGCTCGGTTGGACAGGGCCGTAATGAAAAACTGTTTTTT
NA NA TRBJ2-7 TRBV30 CASQGQRYEQYF TGTGCCTCCCAAGGACAGAGGTACGAGCAGTACTTC
medium-sized NA TRBJ1-6 TRBV7-2 CASSPEAEHSYNSPLHF TGTGCCAGCAGCCCGGAAGCCGAACACTCCTATAATTCACCCCTCCACTTT
NA TRBD2 TRBJ2-7 TRBV12-3/TRBV12-4 CASSLDLAGAYEQYF TGTGCCAGCAGTTTAGATCTAGCGGGGGCCTACGAGCAGTACTTC
few NA TRBJ1-1 TRBV30 CAWNWGSEAFF TGTGCCTGGAACTGGGGCTCTGAAGCTTTCTTT
NA TRBD2 TRBJ2-5 TRBV20-1 CSASVPGLTIGTQYF TGCAGTGCTAGCGTTCCGGGACTAACTATCGGGACCCAGTACTTC
medium-sized NA TRBJ1-1 TRBV10-3 CAISDPTKRAGGTEAFF TGTGCCATCAGTGACCCAACAAAACGGGCCGGAGGCACTGAAGCTTTCTTT
NA NA TRBJ2-3 TRBV6-6 CASSYGGPELIDTQYF TGTGCCAGCAGTTACGGCGGCCCGGAGCTCATTGATACGCAGTATTTT
NA TRBD1 TRBJ2-7 TRBV7-9 CASSLGRGTGGNEQYF TGTGCCAGCAGCTTAGGTCGTGGGACAGGGGGCAACGAGCAGTACTTC
few NA TRBJ1-2 TRBV6-5 CASRDAGRYGYTF TGTGCCAGCAGAGACGCGGGGAGGTATGGCTACACCTTC
medium-sized TRBD1 TRBJ1-5 TRBV28 CASGRTGGYQPQHF TGTGCCAGCGGACGGACAGGGGGTTATCAGCCCCAGCATTTT